This passage covers 20 T cell receptor beta chains from one sample sequenced in a study of T cell responses to AZD1222 COVID-19 vaccine (dated by TCRdb to the early 2020s). Explained via the paper, the time point label denotes: baseline before first vaccination. The method was the immunoSEQ multiplex PCR assay. The table comes from immuneACCESS by way of TCRdb, which keeps in-frame sequences with V and J called. Part of the clones is missing from these tables; in studies checked, under half for an unresolved V gene and the rest for unknown reasons. This sample has about 120,000 clones in its table, and 70% to 90% of those were observed once. The ten largest clones represent roughly 6.2% of the sample. Material: peripheral blood, obtained on day 0 of AZD1222 vaccination. Every receptor here comes from an adult in good health.

V is TRBV19 and J is TRBJ1-2; D is uncertain. CDR1 LNHDA and CDR2 SQIVND come from the germline V gene (reference sequence). This CDR3 comprises 16 residues. Trimming removed 5 bases from V and 0 bases from J, with 16 bases in between. The CDR3 loop reads CASSLQPGRANYGYTF. In DNA, the CDR3 is TGTGCCAGTAGTCTACAACCCGGGCGGGCTAACTATGGCTACACCTTC.

V gene TRBV2 combines with J gene TRBJ2-7, with D unclear. V lost 3 bases to trimming and J lost 2 bases, with 14 bases between them. This CDR3 is built from 15 residues. Looked up from germline, CDR1 is SNHLY and CDR2 is FYNNEI. CDR3 sequence (DNA): TGTGCCAGCAGTGATGTCCGGGTAACTGCCTACGAGCAGTACTTC. This translates into CASSDVRVTAYEQYF.

The chain carries TRBV5-1 and TRBJ1-1; D is perhaps TRBD1 (5 bases). V dropped 4 bases and J dropped 0 bases, with 25 bases sitting between them. CDR3 length equals 19 residues. Germline V gene data show CDR1 as SGHRS and CDR2 as YFSETQ. Here the CDR3 reads CASSRVFDWGRDLNTEAFF. As DNA, the CDR3 is TGCGCCAGCAGCAGGGTCTTCGATTGGGGTCGGGACCTGAACACTGAAGCTTTCTTT.

The rearrangement joins TRBV19 to TRBJ1-5, with unresolved D. The CDR3 is 14 residues long. The V gene's germline CDR1 is LNHDA and CDR2 SQIVND (reference sequence). V lost 5 bases, J lost 6 bases, and 14 bases lay in between. The CDR3 sequence: CASSSNWGFQPQHF. In DNA, the CDR3 is TGTGCCAGTAGTTCGAATTGGGGTTTTCAGCCCCAGCATTTT.

This clone was seen only once. The V gene is TRBV25-1, the J gene TRBJ1-1; weak D call: TRBD1 (5 bases). Germline loops: CDR1 MGHDK, CDR2 SYGVNS. The germline V and J ends were trimmed by 4 bases and 6 bases, with 15 bases remaining between them. CDR3 length: 14 amino acids. Here the CDR3 reads CASSGSGIVAEAFF. DNA for the CDR3: TGTGCCAGCAGTGGCTCAGGGATCGTGGCTGAAGCTTTCTTT. Combining the CDR3 with reference TRBV25-1 and TRBJ1-1 gives the whole variable domain EADIYQTPRYLVIGTGKKITLECSQTMGHDKMYWYQQDPGMELHLIHYSYGVNSTEKGDLSSESTVSRIRTEHFPLTLESARPSHTSQYLCASSGSGIVAEAFFGQGTRLTVV.

V usage is TRBV7-9 and J usage is TRBJ1-2; 8 bases are a match to TRBD1. The germline V gene has CDR1 SEHNR and CDR2 FQNEAQ (reference sequence). This CDR3 is 15 amino acids long. Trimming at V came to 6 bases and at J to 8 bases, leaving 14 bases not matched to a gene. The CDR3 DNA sequence: TGTGCCAGCAGTTCGCCGTCAGGGGGCGTAGAAGGCTACACCTTC. This encodes CASSSPSGGVEGYTF. The full variable domain, rest sourced from reference TRBV7-9 and TRBJ1-2, is DTGVSQNPRHKITKRGQNVTFRCDPISEHNRLYWYRQTLGQGPEFLTYFQNEAQLEKSRLLSDRFSAERPKGSFSTLEIQRTEQGDSAMYLCASSSPSGGVEGYTFGSGTRLTVV.

The chain joins TRBV9 to TRBJ1-6; D might be TRBD1 (6 bases). CDR3 size: 15 residues. Germline values: CDR1 SGDLS, CDR2 YYNGEE. The V gene lost 3 bases and the J gene lost 9 bases, with 16 bases spanning the gap. CDR3 sequence reads: CASSATGGGVSPLHF. The CDR3 DNA reads as TGTGCCAGCAGCGCGACAGGAGGAGGGGTTTCACCCCTCCACTTT.

This clone was recorded a few times. The chain combines TRBV6-1 with TRBJ1-2; tentative D call: TRBD1 (6 bases). The CDR3 runs 15 residues. CDR1 is MNHNS and CDR2 is SASEGT in the germline V gene. V shed 1 base and J shed 4 bases, with 13 bases lying between them. CDR3 in DNA: TGTGCCAGCAGTGAAGGGGGGGCCCCCGGCTATGGCTACACCTTC. This codes for CASSEGGAPGYGYTF.

Only one count was recorded for this clone. This chain uses TRBV5-1 with TRBJ1-3; D perhaps matches TRBD1 (5 bases). This CDR3 comprises 15 residues. Germline-derived CDR1 and CDR2 are SGHRS and YFSETQ. V was trimmed by 2 bases and J by 2 bases, leaving 11 bases between them. The CDR3 region has the DNA TGCGCCAGCAGCTTTGGGGGTTCTGCTGGAAACACCATATATTTT. It is translated as CASSFGGSAGNTIYF.

This clone has only one observation. The chain has TRBV28 and TRBJ1-3, with a tentative D call TRBD1 (6 bases). The CDR3 runs to 20 residues. The V end was cut by 6 bases, the J end by 0 bases, with 27 bases between. Germline assignment: CDR1 MDHEN and CDR2 SYDVKM. The CDR3 coding sequence is TGTGCCAGCAGCTCCCGCTGGGTTGGGGACACCCCCCACTCTGGAAACACCATATATTTT. Translating it yields CASSSRWVGDTPHSGNTIYF.

The genes are TRBV2 and TRBJ1-5; D call uncertain. V lost 5 bases and J 4 bases, leaving 12 bases between the germline ends. This CDR3 spans 14 amino acids. Germline CDR1 reads SNHLY; CDR2 reads FYNNEI. CDR3 protein: CASSFSAGNQPQHF. The DNA for the CDR3 is TGTGCCAGCAGTTTTTCCGCAGGAAATCAGCCCCAGCATTTT.

This clone was picked up one time. The genes are TRBV5-8 and TRBJ2-7; D is undetermined. The CDR3 runs 12 residues. V was clipped by 3 bases and J by 2 bases, with 6 bases between them. CDR1 and CDR2 (germline): SGHTS, YDEGEE. This CDR3 reads CASSSLTYEQYF. The CDR3 DNA reads as TGTGCCAGCAGCTCCCTCACCTACGAGCAGTACTTC.

The table lists this clone with a few counts. The V gene is TRBV28, the J gene TRBJ2-7; TRBD1 is a possible D gene (5 bases). Germline loops: CDR1 MDHEN, CDR2 SYDVKM. The ends were cut back, 5 bases at V and 1 base at J, with 15 bases in the middle. This CDR3 spans 15 amino acids. The CDR3 spells CASSHGGAGSYEQYF. The CDR3 bases are TGTGCCAGCAGTCACGGTGGAGCAGGGTCCTACGAGCAGTACTTC. Variable domain in full (rest from reference TRBV28 and TRBJ2-7): DVKVTQSSRYLVKRTGEKVFLECVQDMDHENMFWYRQDPGLGLRLIYFSYDVKMKEKGDIPEGYSVSREKKERFSLILESASTNQTSMYLCASSHGGAGSYEQYFGPGTRLTVT.

V and J are TRBV2 and TRBJ2-1; 8 bases are shared with TRBD1. This CDR3 contains 15 residues. V lost 7 bases, J lost 4 bases, and 9 bases stayed unmatched. Germline lookup yields CDR1 SNHLY and CDR2 FYNNEI. The CDR3 sequence is CASKLTGGPYNEQFF. CDR3 DNA sequence: TGTGCCAGCAAGCTAACAGGGGGGCCTTACAATGAGCAGTTCTTC.

This chain joins TRBV6-5 and TRBJ1-1; TRBD1 matches at 9 bases. The CDR3 has 15 residues. The germline CDR1 and CDR2 sequences are MNHEY and SVGAGI. V lost 5 bases, J lost 2 bases, and 6 bases stayed unmatched. CDR3 residues: CASSNPGQGNTEAFF. For the CDR3, the DNA is TGTGCCAGCAGTAATCCGGGACAGGGTAACACTGAAGCTTTCTTT.

The V gene is TRBV11-2, the J gene TRBJ2-2; TRBD1 agrees at 8 bases. The junction had 4 bases not matched to a gene; V was cut back by 4 bases and J by 0 bases. CDR3 length equals 16 residues. Germline V gives CDR1 SGHAT, CDR2 FQNNGV. For the CDR3, the DNA is TGTGCCAGCAGCTCCTCAGGGGGCACGAACACCGGGGAGCTGTTTTTT. It yields the protein CASSSSGGTNTGELFF.

The chain's CDR3 is CASSLDSSRNEAFF. In DNA form, the CDR3 reads TGTGCCAGCAGCTTAGATTCTAGCAGAAATGAAGCTTTCTTT. The rearrangement uses TRBV7-3 and TRBJ1-1; the D is unclear. V was clipped by 2 bases and J by 7 bases, with 14 bases between them. CDR3 length: 14 amino acids. Germline V gene lookup returns CDR1 SGHTA and CDR2 FQGTGA.

V and J are TRBV18 and TRBJ1-3, with unresolved D. Trimming removed 2 bases from V and 0 bases from J, with 11 bases in between. CDR1 is KGHSH and CDR2 is LQKENI in the germline V gene. The CDR3 runs 16 residues. The CDR3 sequence is CASSPGIRDSGNTIYF. In DNA form, the CDR3 reads TGTGCCAGCTCACCAGGCATCAGAGACTCTGGAAACACCATATATTTT.

The chain has TRBV20-1 and TRBJ2-3; either TRBD1 or TRBD2 may supply D (6 bases each). The germline CDR1 and CDR2 sequences are DFQATT and SNEGSKA (reference sequence). CDR3 size: 11 residues. The V end was cut by 5 bases, the J end by 7 bases, with 10 bases between. This chain's CDR3 is CSAPGANTQYF. The DNA of the CDR3 is TGCAGTGCTCCGGGGGCTAATACGCAGTATTTT.

The CDR3 is CASSLAHLAGTTYEQYF. For the CDR3, the DNA is TGTGCCAGCAGCTTAGCGCATCTAGCGGGGACAACCTACGAGCAGTACTTC. V is TRBV7-8 and J is TRBJ2-7, with 9 bases fitting TRBD2. V was pared by 0 bases and J by 2 bases, with 8 bases of the junction left unmatched. The CDR3 sequence is 17 residues long. Germline CDR1 is SGHVS and CDR2 is FQNEAQ.